This record looks at one T cell receptor (beta chain) sequence and its context. TCRdb used MiXCR to reprocess the RACE reads, holding one entry per CDR3 protein. The data hold 55,000 to 75,000 distinct CDR3 sequences, with 9.5% to 15% observed a single time. This sample was taken from a study of human T cells and chemical hapten exposure. Time point reported: patch test 3, about 24 weeks after DPC sensitization. Treatment defined: therapeutic diphenylcyclopropenone sensitization with weekly scalp DPC. V shed 0 bases and J shed 3 bases, with 0 bases lying between them. This CDR3 is built from 12 residues. Germline lookup yields CDR1 KGHSH and CDR2 LQKENI.

This sequence was found in a man under 40 with alopecia areata. Some clones in this sample may be carry-over from other donors' samples. Sequences were derived from whole blood, sampled in connection with sensitization to the hapten diphenylcyclopropenone (DPC). The genes are TRBV18 and TRBJ2-1, with D hard to call. The CDR3, as DNA: TGTGCCAGCTCACCACCCTACAATGAGCAGTTCTTC. Translating it yields CASSPPYNEQFF. The full variable domain, rest sourced from reference TRBV18 and TRBJ2-1, is NAGVMQNPRHLVRRRGQEARLRCSPMKGHSHVYWYRQLPEEGLKFMVYLQKENIIDESGMPKERFSAEFPKEGPSILRIQQVVRGDSAAYFCASSPPYNEQFFGPGTRLTVL.